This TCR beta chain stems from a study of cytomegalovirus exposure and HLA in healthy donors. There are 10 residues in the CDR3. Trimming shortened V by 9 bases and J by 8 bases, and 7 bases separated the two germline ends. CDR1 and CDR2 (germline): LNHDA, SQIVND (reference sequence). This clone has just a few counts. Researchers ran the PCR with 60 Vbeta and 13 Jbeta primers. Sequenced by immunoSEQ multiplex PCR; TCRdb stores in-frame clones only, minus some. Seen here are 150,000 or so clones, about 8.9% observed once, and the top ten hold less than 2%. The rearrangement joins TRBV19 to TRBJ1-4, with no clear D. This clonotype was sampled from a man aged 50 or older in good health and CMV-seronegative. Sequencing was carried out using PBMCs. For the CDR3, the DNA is TGTGCCAGCCTCAGGGAAAAACTGTTTTTT. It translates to CASLREKLFF.